What follows are 22 T cell receptor beta chains derived from one specimen sequenced in a study of T cell responses to AZD1222 COVID-19 vaccine. The repertoire was sequenced with immunoSEQ multiplex PCR; TCRdb's copy has only in-frame clones and lacks some. The sample includes roughly 200,000 clones, about 93% of them seen just once. The source material was peripheral blood, sampled on day 0 of MenACWY control vaccination. The receptors here all came from an adult in good health.

This rearrangement joins TRBV19 to TRBJ2-7; maybe TRBD1 (7 bases). The CDR3 is 17 residues long. Germline loops: CDR1 LNHDA, CDR2 SQIVND (reference sequence). V dropped 2 bases and J dropped 2 bases, with 19 bases sitting between them. The CDR3 reads CASSILRGAGLPYEQYF. CDR3 in DNA: TGTGCCAGTAGTATACTCAGGGGGGCAGGGCTCCCCTACGAGCAGTACTTC.

The V gene is TRBV7-6, the J gene TRBJ2-7; D might be TRBD1 (7 bases). CDR1 is SGHVS and CDR2 is FNYEAQ in the germline V gene. V was clipped by 0 bases and J by 4 bases, with 10 bases between them. CDR3 length: 14 amino acids. In nucleotides, the CDR3 is TGTGCCAGCAGCTTAGCGGCGGGACAGTACGAGCAGTACTTC. This encodes CASSLAAGQYEQYF. Full variable domain (missing parts from reference TRBV7-6 and TRBJ2-7): GAGVSQSPRYKVTKRGQDVALRCDPISGHVSLYWYRQALGQGPEFLTYFNYEAQQDKSGLPNDRFSAERPEGSISTLTIQRTEQRDSAMYRCASSLAAGQYEQYFGPGTRLTVT.

The chain is built from TRBV7-2 and TRBJ2-2, with D possibly matching TRBD1 (5 bases). V lost 3 bases, J lost 5 bases, and 13 bases lay in between. This CDR3 has 15 amino acids. In germline, CDR1 is SGHTA, CDR2 FQGNSA. This CDR3 reads CASSFGRAGTGELFF. In DNA form, the CDR3 reads TGTGCCAGCAGCTTTGGCAGGGCAGGAACCGGGGAGCTGTTTTTT.

This chain joins TRBV28 and TRBJ1-1; D not resolved. Trimming removed 8 bases at V and 4 bases at J, with 14 bases between. CDR1 is MDHEN, CDR2 SYDVKM, per germline. There are 13 residues in the CDR3. CDR3 sequence reads: CASLKAMGTEAFF. The CDR3 coding sequence is TGTGCCAGCCTCAAAGCTATGGGCACTGAAGCTTTCTTT.

V usage is TRBV6-1 and J usage is TRBJ1-5, with a weak D call TRBD1 (5 bases). CDR3 length equals 14 residues. V lost 8 bases to trimming and J lost 1 base, with 12 bases between them. The germline V gene encodes CDR1 MNHNS and CDR2 SASEGT. The CDR3 nucleotides are TGTGCCAGCCAAATGGACACCAGCAATCAGCCCCAGCATTTT. Protein sequence: CASQMDTSNQPQHF.

The chain is built from TRBV28 and TRBJ1-1, with D possibly matching TRBD1 (5 bases). V lost 4 bases and J lost 1, with 13 bases in between. This CDR3 has 15 residues. Germline CDR1 is MDHEN and CDR2 is SYDVKM. CDR3 sequence (DNA): TGTGCCAGCAGTTCAGGGACGGCCGGGAACACTGAAGCTTTCTTT. Translated: CASSSGTAGNTEAFF.

This chain links TRBV4-1 with TRBJ2-3, with D maybe TRBD2 (6 bases). Germline CDR1 reads MGHRA; CDR2 reads YSYEKL. V was pared by 4 bases and J by 2 bases, with 13 bases between. This CDR3 is 15 amino acids long. CDR3 sequence reads: CASSPEAGYTDTQYF. The CDR3 DNA reads TGCGCCAGCAGCCCTGAGGCGGGGTACACAGATACGCAGTATTTT.

The chain carries TRBV7-9 and TRBJ1-1, with TRBD1 matching 8 bases. CDR3 length: 16 amino acids. The V and J ends lost 4 bases and 1 base, in that order; junction bases with no gene match: 8. Germline CDR1 and CDR2: SEHNR and FQNEAQ (reference sequence). The CDR3 region is CASSSADRGSNTEAFF. Here the CDR3 DNA reads TGTGCCAGCAGCTCGGCCGACAGGGGATCGAACACTGAAGCTTTCTTT. Full variable domain (outside the CDR3, taken from reference TRBV7-9 and TRBJ1-1): DTGVSQNPRHKITKRGQNVTFRCDPISEHNRLYWYRQTLGQGPEFLTYFQNEAQLEKSRLLSDRFSAERPKGSFSTLEIQRTEQGDSAMYLCASSSADRGSNTEAFFGQGTRLTVV.

The genes are TRBV15 and TRBJ2-7, with TRBD1 matching over 8 bases. Per germline, CDR1 LNHNV and CDR2 YYDKDF (reference sequence). The V segment lost 0 bases and the J segment 4 bases; nucleotides outside the gene matches: 5. This CDR3 region has 15 residues. CDR3 nucleotide sequence: TGTGCCACCAGCAGAGATTCGGACAGGGTTTACGAGCAGTACTTC. It yields the protein CATSRDSDRVYEQYF. Drawing the rest from reference TRBV15 and TRBJ2-7, the complete variable domain is DAMVIQNPRYQVTQFGKPVTLSCSQTLNHNVMYWYQQKSSQAPKLLFHYYDKDFNNEADTPDNFQSRRPNTSFCFLDIRSPGLGDTAMYLCATSRDSDRVYEQYFGPGTRLTVT.

This chain joins TRBV10-3 and TRBJ1-1; 12 bases are a match to TRBD1. V shed 7 bases, J shed 2 bases, and the junction held 8 bases outside the gene matches. The CDR3 loop spans 16 amino acids. Germline assignment: CDR1 ENHRY and CDR2 SYGVKD. This CDR3 reads CAITPGTGGDNTEAFF. The CDR3 nucleotides are TGTGCCATCACCCCTGGGACAGGGGGCGATAACACTGAAGCTTTCTTT.

V gene TRBV5-1 combines with J gene TRBJ2-2; 11 nucleotides agree with TRBD2. CDR1 and CDR2 from the germline V gene are SGHRS and YFSETQ. This CDR3 has 16 amino acids. J lost 6 bases, V lost 4 bases, and 8 bases had no gene match. The CDR3 sequence: CASSLPISGGAGELFF. The CDR3 bases are TGCGCCAGCAGCCTCCCCATTAGCGGGGGGGCCGGGGAGCTGTTTTTT.

V and J are TRBV12-3 or TRBV12-4 and TRBJ1-1, with D perhaps TRBD1 (6 bases). The ends were cut back, 1 base at V and 8 bases at J, with 11 bases in the middle. CDR3 length equals 13 residues. CDR3 protein: CASSLGAGEEAFF. The CDR3 bases are TGTGCCAGCAGTTTAGGGGCAGGGGAGGAAGCTTTCTTT.

The chain combines TRBV18 with TRBJ1-1; D is unclear. This CDR3 spans 16 amino acids. Per germline, CDR1 KGHSH and CDR2 LQKENI. V was clipped by 3 bases and J by 1 base, with 15 bases between them. CDR3 amino acids: CASSPTTTPRNTEAFF. The CDR3 DNA sequence: TGTGCCAGCTCACCTACTACTACGCCCCGGAACACTGAAGCTTTCTTT.

The V call is TRBV29-1, the J call TRBJ1-2; D may be TRBD1 (6 bases). Germline assignment: CDR1 SQVTM and CDR2 ANQGSEA. V was cut by 4 bases and J by 5 bases, with 23 bases left in between. This CDR3 spans 16 amino acids. DNA of the CDR3: TGCAGCGTTGTGAGGAGGTCAGGGGAAGATCCTTATGGCTACACCTTC. Amino acids: CSVVRRSGEDPYGYTF.

This rearrangement joins TRBV9 to TRBJ2-6; D unresolved. This CDR3 has 18 amino acids. Between the trimmed V and J ends, which lost 0 bases and 0 bases, there was a span of 13 bases. The germline CDR1 and CDR2 sequences are SGDLS and YYNGEE. The CDR3 region is CASSVGQRLSSGANVLTF. DNA for the CDR3: TGTGCCAGCAGCGTAGGGCAGCGCCTGAGCTCTGGGGCCAACGTCCTGACTTTC.

Comment on this clone: At the DNA level, this CDR3 is encoded by other sequences in the same sample as well. This rearrangement joins TRBV7-2 to TRBJ2-3; possible D gene TRBD2, 5 bases. V was clipped by 1 base and J by 1 base, with 9 bases between them. The CDR3 runs to 15 residues. Germline assignment: CDR1 SGHTA and CDR2 FQGNSA. The CDR3 DNA reads TGTGCCAGCAGCTTAGGTGGGAGAGGCACAGATACGCAGTATTTT. Its translation: CASSLGGRGTDTQYF. The whole variable domain, filled in from reference TRBV7-2 and TRBJ2-3, reads GAGVSQSPSNKVTEKGKDVELRCDPISGHTALYWYRQSLGQGLEFLIYFQGNSAPDKSGLPSDRFSAERTGGSVSTLTIQRTQQEDSAVYLCASSLGGRGTDTQYFGPGTRLTVL.

This chain links TRBV29-1 with TRBJ2-5; weak D call: TRBD2 (5 bases). The CDR3 is made up of 13 amino acids. Germline assignment: CDR1 SQVTM and CDR2 ANQGSEA. Trimming shortened V by 4 bases and J by 5 bases, and 14 bases separated the two germline ends. CDR3 region: CSVVPGVGETQYF. The CDR3 nucleotides read TGCAGCGTTGTCCCCGGGGTTGGGGAGACCCAGTACTTC. Supplemented by reference TRBV29-1 and TRBJ2-5, the full variable domain reads SAVISQKPSRDICQRGTSLTIQCQVDSQVTMMFWYRQQPGQSLTLIATANQGSEATYESGFVIDKFPISRPNLTFSTLTVSNMSPEDSSIYLCSVVPGVGETQYFGPGTRLLVL.

The rearrangement joins TRBV2 to TRBJ1-2; no definite D call. Germline lookup yields CDR1 SNHLY and CDR2 FYNNEI. CDR3 size: 11 residues. V gave up 4 bases and J gave up 7 bases, with 7 bases separating them. The CDR3 sequence is CASSVEGGYTF. CDR3 bases: TGTGCCAGCAGTGTGGAGGGTGGCTACACCTTC. Drawing the rest from reference TRBV2 and TRBJ1-2, the complete variable domain is EPEVTQTPSHQVTQMGQEVILRCVPISNHLYFYWYRQILGQKVEFLVSFYNNEISEKSEIFDDQFSVERPDGSNFTLKIRSTKLEDSAMYFCASSVEGGYTFGSGTRLTVV.

V gene TRBV19 combines with J gene TRBJ1-2; D remains unclear. Germline lookup yields CDR1 LNHDA and CDR2 SQIVND (reference sequence). The CDR3 length is 13 residues. Deletions cut 4 bases from V and 4 bases from J, with 10 bases between. Here the CDR3 reads CASSRRPTYGYTF. DNA of the CDR3: TGTGCCAGTAGTAGGCGACCGACCTATGGCTACACCTTC.

This chain joins TRBV28 and TRBJ1-1; D perhaps matches TRBD1 (5 bases). Trimming took 3 bases from V and 4 from J, leaving 9 bases between them. The CDR3 totals 13 residues. Germline-derived CDR1 and CDR2 are MDHEN and SYDVKM. CDR3 sequence reads: CASSFGGSTEAFF. CDR3 nucleotide sequence: TGTGCCAGCAGTTTCGGGGGATCCACTGAAGCTTTCTTT.

This chain joins TRBV5-1 and TRBJ2-5; TRBD1 might be the D (5 bases). Germline V lookup: CDR1 SGHRS, CDR2 YFSETQ. Trimming cost V 3 bases and J 2 bases, with 17 bases left between them. The length of the CDR3 is 16 residues. The CDR3 DNA sequence: TGCGCCAGCAGCTCAGGGTCGCAAGGGGTACAAGAGACCCAGTACTTC. This codes for CASSSGSQGVQETQYF.

The chain couples TRBV28 to TRBJ2-5; 8 nucleotides line up with TRBD1. V was pared by 5 bases and J by 6 bases, with 11 bases of the junction left unmatched. The CDR3 runs to 15 residues. CDR1 and CDR2 from the germline V gene are MDHEN and SYDVKM. The CDR3 reads CASSPSGQGVKTQYF. As DNA, the CDR3 is TGTGCCAGCAGTCCGTCCGGACAGGGTGTGAAGACCCAGTACTTC.